The count of the clone carrying this TCR beta chain is one. The data originate from a study of blood T cell repertoires in COVID-19. Whole-study context: Both acute and convalescent COVID-19 samples were obtained from the United States, Italy and Spain.

Germline values: CDR1 MDHEN, CDR2 SYDVKM. The CDR3 covers 14 residues. V gave up 8 bases and J gave up 3 bases; unmatched junction bases: 6. In the original processing: How many nucleated cells were present was estimated from reference gene primer amplification. This table comes from immunoSEQ multiplex PCR, and its TCRdb copy is limited to in-frame clones, with some not included. The V and J calls and clone size were taken over from that table, and D and trimming were inferred from the DNA. The data hold about 190,000 clones, with approximately 86% observed a single time. The receptor was derived from a man aged 65-85 years with active or convalescent COVID-19. This sequence joins TRBV28 and TRBJ2-5, with 10 bases that match TRBD2. Sequences were obtained from peripheral blood. The CDR3 loop is CASASGGTKETQYF. CDR3 nucleotides: TGTGCCAGCGCTAGCGGGGGAACGAAAGAGACCCAGTACTTC.